What follows are 17 T cell receptor beta chains derived from one specimen sequenced in a study of cytomegalovirus exposure and HLA in healthy donors. This PCR relied on a set of 60 Vbeta primers and 13 Jbeta primers. Repertoires were generated with immunoSEQ multiplex PCR, while TCRdb's copy carries only in-frame clones and drops some. This sample has around 210,000 clones, with around four fifths found just once. The sequencing input was PBMCs. The origin of the receptors is a man aged 45-60 years in good health and CMV-seronegative.

This clone was recorded a few times. The V call is TRBV6-5, the J call TRBJ2-7; D is perhaps TRBD2 (5 bases). The CDR3 extends over 12 amino acids. Germline V lookup: CDR1 MNHEY, CDR2 SVGAGI. V shed 2 bases and J shed 7 bases, with 9 bases lying between them. The CDR3 spells CASSYRGREQYF. The CDR3, as DNA: TGTGCCAGCAGTTACCGGGGTAGGGAGCAGTACTTC.

J is TRBJ2-2 and V is TRBV28; 10 nucleotides align to TRBD1. This CDR3 is 15 amino acids long. J lost 8 bases, V lost 4 bases, and 7 bases had no gene match. Germline V lookup: CDR1 MDHEN, CDR2 SYDVKM. As DNA, the CDR3 is TGTGCCAGCAGTTGGGGGACAGGGGTTCGAGGGGAGCTGTTTTTT. It codes for CASSWGTGVRGELFF.

CDR3 nucleotides: TGTGCCAGCAGTTCTCGCCATCTATCCTACGAGCAGTACTTC. Protein sequence: CASSSRHLSYEQYF. The chain is built from TRBV28 and TRBJ2-7; unclear D gene. Trimming shortened V by 4 bases and J by 1 base, and 11 bases separated the two germline ends. The CDR3 is made up of 14 amino acids. The germline CDR1 and CDR2 sequences are MDHEN and SYDVKM.

This chain uses TRBV10-3 with TRBJ1-5; D is unresolved. Germline CDR1 and CDR2: ENHRY and SYGVKD. V gave up 3 bases and J gave up 4 bases, with 7 bases separating them. This CDR3 is built from 13 residues. CDR3 loop: CAISDRLNQPQHF. The CDR3 nucleotides read TGTGCCATCAGTGATCGTCTGAATCAGCCCCAGCATTTT.

The chain couples TRBV28 to TRBJ2-1; TRBD1 agrees at 12 bases. The ends lost 5 bases at V and 6 bases at J; junction bases unmatched: 8. The CDR3 is made up of 16 amino acids. The germline V gene has CDR1 MDHEN and CDR2 SYDVKM. The DNA of the CDR3 is TGTGCCAGCAGTGCTCCGGGACAGGGGGCGCTCAATGAGCAGTTCTTC. Its protein is CASSAPGQGALNEQFF.

This sequence joins TRBV5-6 and TRBJ1-3; TRBD1 might be the D (6 bases). Germline CDR1 is SGHDT and CDR2 is YYEEEE. With 4 bases removed from V and 2 bases from J, the gap between germline ends came to 7 bases. CDR3 size: 13 residues. This chain's CDR3 is CASSQGTGNTIYF. CDR3 nucleotide sequence: TGTGCCAGCAGCCAGGGGACTGGAAACACCATATATTTT.

The rearrangement links TRBV6-5 to TRBJ2-7, with 13 bases identical to TRBD2. Trimming at V came to 6 bases and at J to 6 bases, leaving 8 bases not matched to a gene. CDR1 is MNHEY, CDR2 SVGAGI, per germline. The CDR3 is 15 amino acids. The CDR3 DNA follows: TGTGCCAGCAGCGTCGGACTAGCGGGAGTTCTCGAGCAGTACTTC. Amino acid sequence: CASSVGLAGVLEQYF.

V usage is TRBV5-1 and J usage is TRBJ2-7; weak D call: TRBD1 (5 bases). The CDR3 is made up of 13 amino acids. Germline CDR1 and CDR2: SGHRS and YFSETQ. V shed 0 bases and J shed 5 bases, with 9 bases lying between them. CDR3: CASSLAGFNEQYF. In DNA, the CDR3 is TGCGCCAGCAGCTTGGCAGGGTTCAACGAGCAGTACTTC.

The V and J genes are TRBV6-1 and TRBJ1-3, with a possible D match to TRBD1 (6 bases). CDR1 and CDR2 (germline): MNHNS, SASEGT. V lost 10 bases and J 11 bases, leaving 18 bases between the germline ends. CDR3 length: 12 amino acids. The CDR3 coding sequence is TGTGCCACCAGAGGGGGGGGTTCCGCCATATATTTT. Protein product: CATRGGGSAIYF.

The chain has TRBV6-5 and TRBJ1-1; 10 bases are shared with TRBD1. V gave up 4 bases and J gave up 7 bases; unmatched junction bases: 6. The germline CDR1 and CDR2 sequences are MNHEY and SVGAGI. The CDR3 consists of 14 residues. This CDR3 is CASSWTTGGIEAFF. The CDR3 bases are TGTGCCAGCAGTTGGACGACAGGGGGCATTGAAGCTTTCTTT.

V gene TRBV5-1 combines with J gene TRBJ2-5; TRBD1 matches 12 bases. The length of the CDR3 is 15 residues. The V segment lost 0 bases and the J segment 6 bases; nucleotides outside the gene matches: 3. Germline V gene sequence: CDR1 SGHRS, CDR2 YFSETQ. The CDR3, as DNA: TGCGCCAGCAGCTTGGGGGGACAGGGGGCGAAGACCCAGTACTTC. Protein product: CASSLGGQGAKTQYF.

The J gene is TRBJ1-1, the V gene TRBV2; D is possibly TRBD1 (5 bases). Germline CDR1 and CDR2: SNHLY and FYNNEI. V was cut by 5 bases and J by 3 bases, with 7 bases left in between. The CDR3 is 12 residues long. The CDR3: CASSLQDTEAFF. Here the CDR3 DNA reads TGTGCCAGCAGTCTACAGGACACTGAAGCTTTCTTT.

This chain links TRBV28 with TRBJ1-1, with a tentative D call TRBD1 (5 bases). This CDR3 spans 16 amino acids. V was clipped by 3 bases and J by 5 bases, with 19 bases between them. Germline V CDR1 and CDR2: MDHEN, SYDVKM. The CDR3 DNA sequence: TGTGCCAGCAGTTTCTCGCAGGGCGAACTATGGACTGAAGCTTTCTTT. It is translated as CASSFSQGELWTEAFF.

In this sample, this clone turned up once. The V call is TRBV28, the J call TRBJ2-3; no clear D gene. Germline values: CDR1 MDHEN, CDR2 SYDVKM. The length of the CDR3 is 13 residues. Trimming took off 7 bases at V and 2 bases at J, with 10 bases between the two ends. The CDR3 sequence: CASTATDTDTQYF. The CDR3 DNA sequence: TGTGCCAGCACCGCGACTGACACAGATACGCAGTATTTT. Together with reference TRBV28 and TRBJ2-3, the CDR3 gives the full variable domain: DVKVTQSSRYLVKRTGEKVFLECVQDMDHENMFWYRQDPGLGLRLIYFSYDVKMKEKGDIPEGYSVSREKKERFSLILESASTNQTSMYLCASTATDTDTQYFGPGTRLTVL.

The genes are TRBV4-2 and TRBJ2-2, with 12 bases aligning to TRBD2. The germline V gene has CDR1 LGHNA and CDR2 YNFKEQ. The junction had 2 bases not matched to a gene; V was cut back by 1 base and J by 5 bases. This CDR3 is built from 16 residues. The CDR3 is CASSQGLAGGTGELFF. The CDR3 DNA reads as TGTGCCAGCAGCCAAGGGCTAGCGGGAGGGACCGGGGAGCTGTTTTTT.

V usage is TRBV12-5 and J usage is TRBJ1-5, with 10 bases matching TRBD1. The CDR3 runs 14 residues. The trim removed 1 base at V and 7 bases at J, leaving 1 base unmatched. The germline V gene encodes CDR1 LGHNT and CDR2 FRNRAP. CDR3: CASGLGTGGQPQHF. Here the CDR3 DNA reads TGTGCTAGTGGTTTGGGGACAGGGGGGCAGCCCCAGCATTTT. Full variable domain (remainder filled in from reference TRBV12-5 and TRBJ1-5): DARVTQTPRHKVTEMGQEVTMRCQPILGHNTVFWYRQTMMQGLELLAYFRNRAPLDDSGMPKDRFSAEMPDATLATLKIQPSEPRDSAVYFCASGLGTGGQPQHFGDGTRLSIL.

The CDR3 DNA is TGTGCCAGCAGTCCTCAGTCCGGGACAGGCTTTTACGAGCAGTACTTC. It specifies CASSPQSGTGFYEQYF. The V gene is TRBV28, the J gene TRBJ2-7, with TRBD1 matching over 8 bases. The germline V gene encodes CDR1 MDHEN and CDR2 SYDVKM. CDR3 length: 16 residues. J was trimmed by 4 bases and V by 5 bases; bases with no gene match: 13.